This entry lists 2 T cell receptor beta chains sequenced from one sample in a study of blood T cell repertoires in COVID-19. Libraries were prepared by immunoSEQ multiplex PCR; TCRdb keeps only in-frame clonotypes and omits some of them. Among 25,000 to 30,000 clones listed, about two thirds were seen once. Sequencing was carried out using peripheral blood. These receptors originate from a boy between 2 and 10 years old with active or convalescent COVID-19.

The rearrangement links TRBV27 to TRBJ1-2, with 7 bases lining up with TRBD1. The V and J ends lost 8 bases and 8 bases, in that order; junction bases with no gene match: 8. This CDR3 region has 12 residues. Germline V gives CDR1 MNHEY, CDR2 SMNVEV (reference sequence). For the CDR3, the DNA is TGTGCCAGCGGAGGGGGCACGGGGGGCTACACCTTC. Protein product: CASGGGTGGYTF.

The sample holds one count of this clone. This chain uses TRBV28 with TRBJ1-2, with TRBD1 matching 9 bases. Trimming removed 2 bases from V and 8 bases from J; junction bases left unmatched: 12. The CDR3 consists of 16 residues. Per germline, CDR1 MDHEN and CDR2 SYDVKM. Here the CDR3 reads CASSLPIQGARLGYTF. The CDR3 DNA reads TGTGCCAGCAGTTTACCCATACAGGGGGCGCGTTTGGGCTACACCTTC.